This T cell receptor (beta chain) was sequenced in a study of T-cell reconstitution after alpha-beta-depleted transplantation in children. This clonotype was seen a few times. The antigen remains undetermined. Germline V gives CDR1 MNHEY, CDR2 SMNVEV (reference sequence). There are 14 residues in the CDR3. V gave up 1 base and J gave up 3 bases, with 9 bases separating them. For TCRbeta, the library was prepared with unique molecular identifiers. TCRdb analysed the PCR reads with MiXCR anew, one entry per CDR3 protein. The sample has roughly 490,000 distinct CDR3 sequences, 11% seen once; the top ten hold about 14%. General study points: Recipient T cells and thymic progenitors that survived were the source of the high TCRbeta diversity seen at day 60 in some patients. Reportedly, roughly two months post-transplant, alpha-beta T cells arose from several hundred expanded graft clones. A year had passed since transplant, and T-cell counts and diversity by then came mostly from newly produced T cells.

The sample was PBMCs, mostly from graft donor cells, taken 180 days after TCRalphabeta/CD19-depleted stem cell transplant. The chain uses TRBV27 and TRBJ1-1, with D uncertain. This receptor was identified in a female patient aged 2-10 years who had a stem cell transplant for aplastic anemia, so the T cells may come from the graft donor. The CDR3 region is CASSLFPGYTEAFF. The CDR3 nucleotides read TGTGCCAGCAGTTTATTCCCGGGCTACACTGAAGCTTTCTTT.